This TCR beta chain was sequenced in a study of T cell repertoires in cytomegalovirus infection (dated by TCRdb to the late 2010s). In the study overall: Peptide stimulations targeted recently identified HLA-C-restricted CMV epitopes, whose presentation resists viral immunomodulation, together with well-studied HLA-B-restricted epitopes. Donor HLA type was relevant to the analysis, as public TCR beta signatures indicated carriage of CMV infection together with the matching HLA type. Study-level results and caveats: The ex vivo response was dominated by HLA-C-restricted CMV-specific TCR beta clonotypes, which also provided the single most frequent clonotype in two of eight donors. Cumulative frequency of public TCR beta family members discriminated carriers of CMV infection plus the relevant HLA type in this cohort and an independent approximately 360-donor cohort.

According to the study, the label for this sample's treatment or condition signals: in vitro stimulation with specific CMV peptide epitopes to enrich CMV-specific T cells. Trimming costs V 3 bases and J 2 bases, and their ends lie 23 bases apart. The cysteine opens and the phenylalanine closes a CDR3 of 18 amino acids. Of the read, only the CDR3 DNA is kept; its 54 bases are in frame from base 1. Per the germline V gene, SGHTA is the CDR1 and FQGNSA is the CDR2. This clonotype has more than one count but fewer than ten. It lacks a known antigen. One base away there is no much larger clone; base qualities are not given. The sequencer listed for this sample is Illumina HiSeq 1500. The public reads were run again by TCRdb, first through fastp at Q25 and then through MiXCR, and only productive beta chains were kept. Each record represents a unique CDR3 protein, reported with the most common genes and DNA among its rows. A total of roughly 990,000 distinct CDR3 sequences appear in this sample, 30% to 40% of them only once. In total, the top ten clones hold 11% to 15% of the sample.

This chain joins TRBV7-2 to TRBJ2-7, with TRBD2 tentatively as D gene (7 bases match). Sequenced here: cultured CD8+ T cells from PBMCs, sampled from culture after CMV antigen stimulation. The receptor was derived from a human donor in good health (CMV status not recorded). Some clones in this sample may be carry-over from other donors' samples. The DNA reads TGTGCCAGCAGCTTTCCTGGGGGGGCGTCCTTGAAACCCTACGAGCAGTACTTC. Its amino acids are CASSFPGGASLKPYEQYF.